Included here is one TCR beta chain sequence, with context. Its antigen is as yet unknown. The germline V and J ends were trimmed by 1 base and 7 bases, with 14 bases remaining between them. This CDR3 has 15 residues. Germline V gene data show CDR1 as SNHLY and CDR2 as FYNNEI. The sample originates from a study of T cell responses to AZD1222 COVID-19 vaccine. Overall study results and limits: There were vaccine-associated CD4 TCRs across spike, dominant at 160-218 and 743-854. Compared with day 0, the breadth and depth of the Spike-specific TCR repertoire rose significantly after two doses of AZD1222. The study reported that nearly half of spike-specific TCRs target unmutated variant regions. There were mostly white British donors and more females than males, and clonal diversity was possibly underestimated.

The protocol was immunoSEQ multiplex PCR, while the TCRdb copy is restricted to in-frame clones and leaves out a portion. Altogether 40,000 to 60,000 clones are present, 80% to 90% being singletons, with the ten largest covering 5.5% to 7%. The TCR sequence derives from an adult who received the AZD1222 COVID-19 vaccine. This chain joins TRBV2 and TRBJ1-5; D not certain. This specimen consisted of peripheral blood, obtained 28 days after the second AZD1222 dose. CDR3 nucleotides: TGTGCCAGCAGTGAAGAAAGAAGTCTAGGACAGCCCCAGCATTTT. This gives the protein CASSEERSLGQPQHF. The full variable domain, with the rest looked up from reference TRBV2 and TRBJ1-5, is EPEVTQTPSHQVTQMGQEVILRCVPISNHLYFYWYRQILGQKVEFLVSFYNNEISEKSEIFDDQFSVERPDGSNFTLKIRSTKLEDSAMYFCASSEERSLGQPQHFGDGTRLSIL.